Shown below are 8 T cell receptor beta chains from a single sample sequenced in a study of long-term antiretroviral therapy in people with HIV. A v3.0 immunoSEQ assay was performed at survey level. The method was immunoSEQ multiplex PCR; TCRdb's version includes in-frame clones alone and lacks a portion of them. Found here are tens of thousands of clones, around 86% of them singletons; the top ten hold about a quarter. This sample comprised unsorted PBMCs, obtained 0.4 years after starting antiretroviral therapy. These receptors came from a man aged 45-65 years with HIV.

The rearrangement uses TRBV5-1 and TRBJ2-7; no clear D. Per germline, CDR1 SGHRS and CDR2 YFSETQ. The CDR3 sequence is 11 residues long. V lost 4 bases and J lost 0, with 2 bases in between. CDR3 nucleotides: TGCGCCAGCAGCCCCTCCTACGAGCAGTACTTC. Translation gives CASSPSYEQYF.

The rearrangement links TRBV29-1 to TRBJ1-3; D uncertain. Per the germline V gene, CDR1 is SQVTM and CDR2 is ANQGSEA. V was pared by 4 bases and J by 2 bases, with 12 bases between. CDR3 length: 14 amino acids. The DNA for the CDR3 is TGCAGCGTTGTAACGGCGGATCCTGGAAACACCATATATTTT. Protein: CSVVTADPGNTIYF.

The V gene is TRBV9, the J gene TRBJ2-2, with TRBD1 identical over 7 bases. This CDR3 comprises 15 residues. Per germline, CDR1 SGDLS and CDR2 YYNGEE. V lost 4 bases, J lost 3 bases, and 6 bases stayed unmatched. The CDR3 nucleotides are TGTGCCAGCAGCTTTGCCGGGACAGACACCGGGGAGCTGTTTTTT. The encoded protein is CASSFAGTDTGELFF.

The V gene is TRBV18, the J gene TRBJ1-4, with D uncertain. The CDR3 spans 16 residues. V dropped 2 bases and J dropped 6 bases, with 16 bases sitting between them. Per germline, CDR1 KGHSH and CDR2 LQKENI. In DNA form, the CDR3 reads TGTGCCAGCTCACCAGCCGACCTTGCGCGTGATGAAAAACTGTTTTTT. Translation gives CASSPADLARDEKLFF.

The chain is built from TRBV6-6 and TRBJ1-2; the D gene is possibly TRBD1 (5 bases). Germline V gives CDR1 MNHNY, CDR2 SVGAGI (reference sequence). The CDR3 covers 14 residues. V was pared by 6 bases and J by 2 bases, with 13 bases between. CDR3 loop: CASRGRSWNYGYTF. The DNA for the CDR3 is TGTGCCAGCAGGGGACGGAGTTGGAACTATGGCTACACCTTC.

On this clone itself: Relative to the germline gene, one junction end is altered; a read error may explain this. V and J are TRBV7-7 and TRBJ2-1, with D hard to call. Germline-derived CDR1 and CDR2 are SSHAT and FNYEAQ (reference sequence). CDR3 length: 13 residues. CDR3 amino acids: CASSSGRFDEQFF. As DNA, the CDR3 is TGTGCTAGCAGCTCCGGCAGGTTTGATGAGCAGTTCTTC.

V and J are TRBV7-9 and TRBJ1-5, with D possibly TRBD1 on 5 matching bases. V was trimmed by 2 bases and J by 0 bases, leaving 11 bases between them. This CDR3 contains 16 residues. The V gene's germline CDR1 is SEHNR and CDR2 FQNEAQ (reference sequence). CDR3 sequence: CASSLSGQYSNQPQHF. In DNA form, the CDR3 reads TGTGCCAGCAGCTTATCAGGGCAGTATAGCAATCAGCCCCAGCATTTT. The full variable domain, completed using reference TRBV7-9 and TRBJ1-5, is DTGVSQNPRHKITKRGQNVTFRCDPISEHNRLYWYRQTLGQGPEFLTYFQNEAQLEKSRLLSDRFSAERPKGSFSTLEIQRTEQGDSAMYLCASSLSGQYSNQPQHFGDGTRLSIL.

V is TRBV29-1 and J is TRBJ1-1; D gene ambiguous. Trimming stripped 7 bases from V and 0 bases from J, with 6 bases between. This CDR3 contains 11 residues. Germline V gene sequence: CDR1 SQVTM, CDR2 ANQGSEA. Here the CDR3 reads CSGTVNTEAFF. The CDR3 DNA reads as TGCAGCGGGACGGTGAACACTGAAGCTTTCTTT.